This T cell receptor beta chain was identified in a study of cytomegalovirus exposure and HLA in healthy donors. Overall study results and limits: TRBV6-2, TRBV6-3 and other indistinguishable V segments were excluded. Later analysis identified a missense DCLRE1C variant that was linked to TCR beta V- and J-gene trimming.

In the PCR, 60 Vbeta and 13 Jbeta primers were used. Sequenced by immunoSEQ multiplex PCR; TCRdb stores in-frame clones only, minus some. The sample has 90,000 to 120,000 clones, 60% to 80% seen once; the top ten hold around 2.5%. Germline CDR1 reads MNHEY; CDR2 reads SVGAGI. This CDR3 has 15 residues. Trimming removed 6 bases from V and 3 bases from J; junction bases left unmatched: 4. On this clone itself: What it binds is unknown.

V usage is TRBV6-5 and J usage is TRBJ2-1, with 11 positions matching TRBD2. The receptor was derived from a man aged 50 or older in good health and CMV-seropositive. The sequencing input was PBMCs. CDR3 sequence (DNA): TGTGCCAGCAGCTCCGGGACTAGCGGCTACAATGAGCAGTTCTTC. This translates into CASSSGTSGYNEQFF.